The 30 T cell receptor beta chains presented below share a single source sample, sequenced in a study of glioma-infiltrating T cells. The iRepertoire nested amplicon-rescue multiplex PCR amplified TCR alpha and beta CDR3s from RNA. TCRdb analysed the multiplex PCR reads with MiXCR anew, one entry per CDR3 protein. The profile shows around 390,000 distinct CDR3 sequences, approximately 42% of them singletons. Sequenced material: glioma tissue, nonneoplastic brain tissue, or PBMCs (not recorded which). The origin of the receptors is a human donor with low-grade glioma or glioblastoma, undergoing nonglioma brain surgery, or in good health (not recorded which).

The chain links TRBV20-1 to TRBJ2-1; TRBD2 matches 9 bases. J lost 8 bases, V lost 5 bases, and 7 bases had no gene match. Germline values: CDR1 DFQATT, CDR2 SNEGSKA (reference sequence). The length of the CDR3 is 13 residues. The CDR3 sequence: CSAPGLALHEQFF. CDR3 DNA: TGCAGTGCTCCGGGACTAGCTCTCCATGAGCAGTTCTTC.

This clonotype has more than one count but fewer than ten. V and J are TRBV28 and TRBJ1-5, with D uncertain. With 6 bases removed from V and 5 bases from J, the gap between germline ends came to 17 bases. Germline V gene sequence: CDR1 MDHEN, CDR2 SYDVKM. CDR3 size: 15 residues. Here the CDR3 reads CASRTNWGGHQPQHF. The CDR3 nucleotides are TGTGCCAGCAGGACTAACTGGGGTGGTCATCAGCCCCAGCATTTT.

This clonotype occurred many times. The V and J genes are TRBV7-2 and TRBJ1-1, with D perhaps matching TRBD1 (5 bases). Germline V gene sequence: CDR1 SGHTA, CDR2 FQGNSA. The CDR3 consists of 14 residues. Trimming removed 3 bases from V and 4 bases from J, with 12 bases in between. CDR3 sequence: CASSFVQGGTEAFF. CDR3 DNA: TGTGCCAGCAGCTTTGTGCAGGGTGGCACTGAAGCTTTCTTT.

A note on this clonotype: The junction departs from the called germline gene at one end, perhaps through a read error. This chain uses TRBV27 with TRBJ2-1, with D hard to call. The CDR3 is 16 residues long. Germline CDR1 is MNHEY and CDR2 is SMNVEV (reference sequence). The CDR3 sequence is CASSLISFGSYNEQSF. In nucleotides, the CDR3 is TGTGCCAGCAGTTTAATTAGCTTTGGCTCCTACAATGAGCAGTCCTTC.

The J gene is TRBJ2-1, the V gene TRBV7-2, with 9 bases aligning to TRBD2. This CDR3 contains 15 residues. J gave up 3 bases and V 5 bases, and 5 bases lay outside the gene matches. Germline CDR1 SGHTA, CDR2 FQGNSA. The CDR3 bases are TGTGCCAGCAGCGCAACTAGCGGGCACTACAATGAGCAGTTCTTC. Translating it yields CASSATSGHYNEQFF.

Comment on this clonotype: This may be a read error: a much more frequent sequence differs by one nucleotide. The chain has TRBV18 and TRBJ2-5; no clear D. Germline V CDR1 and CDR2: KGHSH, LQKENI. The CDR3 has 14 amino acids. V was shortened by 2 bases and J by 2 bases, with 9 bases between the two germline ends. Here the CDR3 reads CASSPTNVQETQYF. The CDR3 DNA reads as TGTGCCAGCTCACCAACCAATGTACAAGAGACCCAGTACTTC.

This clonotype has ten or more counts. The chain carries TRBV7-2 and TRBJ1-1, with D perhaps TRBD1 (6 bases). V was trimmed by 4 bases and J by 0 bases, leaving 9 bases between them. Looked up from germline, CDR1 is SGHTA and CDR2 is FQGNSA. The CDR3 extends over 14 amino acids. CDR3 amino acids: CASSSQGMNTEAFF. The CDR3 bases are TGTGCCAGCAGCTCCCAGGGGATGAACACTGAAGCTTTCTTT.

This clonotype has a count of ten or more. The V and J genes are TRBV15 and TRBJ2-1; possible D gene TRBD1, 5 bases. This CDR3 spans 15 amino acids. V gave up 1 base and J gave up 8 bases, with 15 bases separating them. Germline CDR1 reads LNHNV; CDR2 reads YYDKDF (reference sequence). As DNA, the CDR3 is TGTGCCACCAGCAGAGCCACGCCAGGGTGGCATGAGCAGTTCTTC. Translated: CATSRATPGWHEQFF.

This clonotype was counted only a few times. The V gene is TRBV18, the J gene TRBJ1-2; 8 positions match TRBD1. The CDR3 totals 15 residues. Germline V CDR1 and CDR2: KGHSH, LQKENI. V gave up 3 bases and J gave up 0 bases; unmatched junction bases: 3. The CDR3 nucleotides are TGTGCCAGCTCACCCGACAGGGGAACTAACTATGGCTACACCTTC. This sequence encodes CASSPDRGTNYGYTF.

A few counts support this clonotype. Sequence at one end of the junction differs from germline and may be a read error. The chain has TRBV20-1 and TRBJ1-2; 9 bases agree with TRBD1. CDR3 length: 14 amino acids. The germline V gene encodes CDR1 DFQATT and CDR2 SNEGSKA (reference sequence). Here the CDR3 reads CSAALSGTGYVYTF. For the CDR3, the DNA is TGCAGTGCTGCCCTGTCTGGGACAGGGTATGTCTACACCTTC.

The chain is built from TRBV12-3 or TRBV12-4 and TRBJ2-1; D ambiguous. This CDR3 comprises 15 residues. Trimming shortened V by 3 bases and J by 0 bases, and 9 bases separated the two germline ends. The CDR3 nucleotides are TGTGCCAGCAGTTTCAAAGGGTACTCCTACAATGAGCAGTTCTTC. This codes for CASSFKGYSYNEQFF.

This clonotype occurred a few times. The rearrangement links TRBV4-3 to TRBJ2-4; perhaps D is TRBD1 or TRBD2 (5 bases each). Germline assignment: CDR1 LGHNA and CDR2 YSLEER. V was clipped by 0 bases and J by 2 bases, with 11 bases between them. The CDR3 length is 16 residues. CDR3 sequence reads: CASSQDSRGTKNIQYF. The CDR3 nucleotides are TGCGCCAGCAGCCAAGATTCGAGGGGTACCAAAAACATTCAGTACTTC.

On this clonotype itself: A clone one base away is much larger, so this may be a read error. The chain employs TRBV20-1 and TRBJ2-7; D is perhaps TRBD2 (5 bases). V was shortened by 8 bases and J by 1 base, with 15 bases between the two germline ends. CDR1 is DFQATT and CDR2 is SNEGSKA in the germline V gene (reference sequence). This CDR3 has 13 residues. CDR3 in amino acids: CSKSGYQSYEQYF. Written as DNA, the CDR3 is TGCAGTAAATCGGGGTACCAGTCCTACGAGCAGTACTTC.

Points on this clonotype: Since a much larger clone is just one base distant, this may be a read error. V is TRBV27 and J is TRBJ2-5; D unresolved. V lost 6 bases to trimming and J lost 2 bases, with 13 bases between them. Germline CDR1 is MNHEY and CDR2 is SMNVEV (reference sequence). The CDR3 is 14 amino acids. The CDR3 sequence is CASRLDVTQETQYF. The DNA for the CDR3 is TGTGCCAGCAGACTGGACGTGACGCAAGAGACCCAGTACTTC.

This clonotype showed up just a few times. The rearrangement links TRBV28 to TRBJ1-5; D is ambiguous. Trimming cost V 5 bases and J 3 bases, with 20 bases left between them. Germline V lookup: CDR1 MDHEN, CDR2 SYDVKM. The CDR3 contains 17 residues. The CDR3 DNA reads TGTGCCAGCAGTACTAGACACGCTAGAAGCCTCAATCAGCCCCAGCATTTT. This translates into CASSTRHARSLNQPQHF.

This chain connects TRBV12-5 to TRBJ2-1; 9 positions agree with TRBD2. CDR1 and CDR2 (germline): LGHNT, FRNRAP. This CDR3 is 20 amino acids long. The ends lost 1 base at V and 0 bases at J; junction bases unmatched: 13. The CDR3 coding sequence is TGTGCTAGTGGTTTGGAAAATACCGTTCTAGCGGGAAACTCCTACAATGAGCAGTTCTTC. Its translation is CASGLENTVLAGNSYNEQFF.

As concerns this clonotype: At one of its ends the junction is not consistent with the germline gene, which may arise from a read error. The genes are TRBV20-1 and TRBJ1-1; no reliable D call. The CDR3 is 14 residues long. Germline-derived CDR1 and CDR2 are DFQATT and SNEGSKA (reference sequence). CDR3 nucleotides: TGCAGTGCAAGCAGGTGGCAGAAGAACACTGGAGCTTTCTTT. Encoded protein: CSASRWQKNTGAFF.

This clonotype appeared a few times. The chain combines TRBV19 with TRBJ1-1; unclear D gene. This CDR3 is built from 12 residues. Deletions cut 8 bases from V and 0 bases from J, with 7 bases between. CDR1 and CDR2 from the germline V gene are LNHDA and SQIVND (reference sequence). The CDR3 region is CASRRMNTEAFF. As DNA, the CDR3 is TGTGCCAGTCGCAGGATGAACACTGAAGCTTTCTTT.

In the case of this clonotype: A read error is possible here, since a much larger clone lies one base away. The rearrangement links TRBV27 to TRBJ2-1; D may be TRBD2 (5 bases). This CDR3 is 14 amino acids long. Germline lookup yields CDR1 MNHEY and CDR2 SMNVEV (reference sequence). CDR3 sequence (DNA): TGTGCCGGCAGTTTAGGTTCGGGGTTAGGTGAGCAGTTCTTC. It codes for CAGSLGSGLGEQFF.

Comments on this clonotype: The CDR3 does not end in the conserved phenylalanine or tryptophan, so this is likely a read error. The J gene is TRBJ1-1, the V gene TRBV5-1; D unresolved. The CDR3 spans 15 residues. V lost 4 bases and J 1 base, leaving 14 bases between the germline ends. Germline V gene lookup returns CDR1 SGHRS and CDR2 YFSETQ. The CDR3 coding sequence is TGCGCCAGCAGCCAAGGTACGGTGGCGAACACTGAAGCTTTCTCT. It translates to CASSQGTVANTEAFS.

The rearrangement links TRBV29-1 to TRBJ2-3; D may match TRBD1 or TRBD2 (5 bases each). The ends were cut back, 6 bases at V and 0 bases at J, with 10 bases in the middle. This CDR3 is 13 amino acids long. Germline V gene data show CDR1 as SQVTM and CDR2 as ANQGSEA. The CDR3 loop reads CSVIRESTDTQYF. DNA of the CDR3: TGCAGCGTGATCAGGGAGAGCACAGATACGCAGTATTTT.

This clonotype was recorded many times. The chain combines TRBV6-1 with TRBJ1-5; a weak D match, TRBD1 (5 bases). Germline CDR1 and CDR2: MNHNS and SASEGT. This CDR3 has 14 amino acids. Trimming removed 5 bases at V and 1 base at J, with 9 bases between. CDR3 region: CASSSRESNQPQHF. The CDR3 region has the DNA TGTGCCAGCAGTTCCAGGGAGAGCAATCAGCCCCAGCATTTT.

This clonotype occurred many times. This chain joins TRBV7-9 and TRBJ2-7, with a tentative D call TRBD1 (5 bases). The V gene lost 2 bases and the J gene lost 3 bases, with 14 bases spanning the gap. The CDR3 runs 15 residues. The V gene's germline CDR1 is SEHNR and CDR2 FQNEAQ (reference sequence). For the CDR3, the DNA is TGTGCCAGCAGCTTACCAGCAGGGATCGACTACGAGCAGTACTTC. This translates into CASSLPAGIDYEQYF.

CDR3 DNA sequence: TGCGCCAGCAGCCAAGAACGGGTAAATGAGCAGTTCTTC. Protein: CASSQERVNEQFF. The chain has TRBV4-1 and TRBJ2-1; D gene ambiguous. The germline CDR1 and CDR2 sequences are MGHRA and YSYEKL. This CDR3 is 13 amino acids long. Trimming left V 0 bases short and J 7 bases short, with 7 bases between.

The CDR3 loop reads CASSLYREGPQHF. CDR3 in DNA: TGTGCCAGCAGCCTCTACAGGGAGGGGCCCCAGCATTTT. The chain uses TRBV3-1 and TRBJ1-5, with a possible D match to TRBD1 (6 bases). CDR3 length: 13 residues. Trimming removed 4 bases at V and 9 bases at J, with 13 bases between. Germline CDR1 and CDR2: LGHDT and YNNKEL (reference sequence).

The V call is TRBV3-1, the J call TRBJ2-7; TRBD1 matches at 8 bases. The ends lost 4 bases at V and 5 bases at J; junction bases unmatched: 4. In germline, CDR1 is LGHDT, CDR2 YNNKEL (reference sequence). The CDR3 length is 13 residues. CDR3 sequence: CASSRGQAHEQYF. The CDR3 DNA sequence: TGTGCCAGCAGCCGGGGACAGGCCCACGAGCAGTACTTC.

This rearrangement joins TRBV28 to TRBJ2-7, with D possibly matching TRBD1 (6 bases). V was pared by 5 bases and J by 2 bases, with 13 bases between. Germline CDR1 reads MDHEN; CDR2 reads SYDVKM. This CDR3 region has 14 residues. The CDR3 sequence is CASSTGQRTYEQYF. Written as DNA, the CDR3 is TGTGCCAGCAGTACCGGACAGCGAACCTACGAGCAGTACTTC.

The rearrangement links TRBV7-2 to TRBJ1-5, with TRBD1 identical over 8 bases. J gave up 4 bases and V 5 bases, and 10 bases lay outside the gene matches. The V gene's germline CDR1 is SGHTA and CDR2 FQGNSA. The CDR3 consists of 16 residues. The CDR3 bases are TGTGCCAGCAGCCAATTCCCGAGACAGGGGAATCAGCCCCAGCATTTT. Amino acid sequence: CASSQFPRQGNQPQHF.

The table lists this clonotype with a few counts. The chain combines TRBV27 with TRBJ2-6; a possible D gene is TRBD1 (5 bases). V was shortened by 5 bases and J by 0 bases, with 14 bases between the two germline ends. CDR3 length equals 17 residues. Per germline, CDR1 MNHEY and CDR2 SMNVEV (reference sequence). The CDR3 sequence: CASSPWGWYSGANVLTF. Written as DNA, the CDR3 is TGTGCCAGCAGTCCCTGGGGCTGGTACTCTGGGGCCAACGTCCTGACTTTC.

This clonotype occurred a few times. J is TRBJ2-3 and V is TRBV27; TRBD2 matches 10 bases. The ends lost 2 bases at V and 0 bases at J; junction bases unmatched: 8. The CDR3 totals 18 residues. Per the germline V gene, CDR1 is MNHEY and CDR2 is SMNVEV (reference sequence). The DNA of the CDR3 is TGTGCCAGCAGTTTACTTCTAAGCGGGAGGGAAAGCACAGATACGCAGTATTTT. Translation: CASSLLLSGRESTDTQYF.